The table lists the clone carrying this TCR beta chain with many counts. Cells are PBMCs isolated from 9 to 10 ml of fresh blood. TCR beta CDR3 sequences were amplified from RNA transcripts. Using the HTBI primer set, a first-round RT-PCR was run on the TCR CDR3. In TCRdb, the multiplex PCR reads were re-called with MiXCR into one record per CDR3 protein. Here the sample spans hundreds of thousands of distinct CDR3 sequences, about 17% being singletons. The sample comes from a study of T cells in Graves' hyperthyroidism and ophthalmopathy. V lost 6 bases and J lost 2; bases outside the gene matches: 6. Germline CDR1 is MNHNS and CDR2 is SASEGT. The CDR3 sequence is 15 residues long.

Sample: blood. The chain uses TRBV6-1 and TRBJ2-7, with 11 positions matching TRBD2. The receptor's source is a woman aged 25-40 years with Graves' hyperthyroidism. This CDR3 reads CASSGGTSGTYEQYF. CDR3 in DNA: TGTGCCAGCAGCGGAGGGACTAGCGGAACCTACGAGCAGTACTTC.